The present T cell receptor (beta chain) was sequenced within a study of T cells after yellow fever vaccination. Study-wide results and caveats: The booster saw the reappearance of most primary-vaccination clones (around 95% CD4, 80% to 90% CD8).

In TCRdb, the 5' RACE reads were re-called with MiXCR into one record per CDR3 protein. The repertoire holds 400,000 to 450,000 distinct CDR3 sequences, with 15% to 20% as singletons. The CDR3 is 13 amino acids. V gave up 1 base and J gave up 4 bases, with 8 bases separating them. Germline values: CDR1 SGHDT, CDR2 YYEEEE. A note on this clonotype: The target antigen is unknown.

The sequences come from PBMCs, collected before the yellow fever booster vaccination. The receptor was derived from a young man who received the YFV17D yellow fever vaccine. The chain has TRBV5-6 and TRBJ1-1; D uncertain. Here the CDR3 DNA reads TGTGCCAGCAGCTTGACTGATGGCACTGAAGCTTTCTTT. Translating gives CASSLTDGTEAFF.